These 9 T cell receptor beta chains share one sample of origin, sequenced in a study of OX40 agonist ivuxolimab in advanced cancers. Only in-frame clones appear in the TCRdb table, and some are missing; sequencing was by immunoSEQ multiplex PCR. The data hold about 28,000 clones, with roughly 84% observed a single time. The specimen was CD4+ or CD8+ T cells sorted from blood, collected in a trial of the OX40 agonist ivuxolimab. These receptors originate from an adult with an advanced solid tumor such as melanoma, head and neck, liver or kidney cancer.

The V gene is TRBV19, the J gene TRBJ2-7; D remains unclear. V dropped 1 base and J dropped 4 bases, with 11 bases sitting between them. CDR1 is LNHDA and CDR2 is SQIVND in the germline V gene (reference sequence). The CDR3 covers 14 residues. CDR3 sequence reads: CASSIARSMYEQYF. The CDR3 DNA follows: TGTGCCAGTAGTATAGCGCGCAGTATGTACGAGCAGTACTTC.

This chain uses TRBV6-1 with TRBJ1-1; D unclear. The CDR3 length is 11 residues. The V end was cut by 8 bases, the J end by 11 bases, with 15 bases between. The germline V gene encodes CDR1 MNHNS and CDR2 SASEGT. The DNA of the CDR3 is TGTGCCAGCGATGGGGAGAAAGGTGCTTTCTTT. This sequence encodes CASDGEKGAFF.

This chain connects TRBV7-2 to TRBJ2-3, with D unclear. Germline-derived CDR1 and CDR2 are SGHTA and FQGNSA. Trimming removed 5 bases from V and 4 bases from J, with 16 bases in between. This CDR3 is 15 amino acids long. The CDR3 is CASSPGVGLSDTQYF. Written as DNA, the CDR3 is TGTGCCAGCAGCCCTGGCGTGGGCTTGTCAGATACGCAGTATTTT.

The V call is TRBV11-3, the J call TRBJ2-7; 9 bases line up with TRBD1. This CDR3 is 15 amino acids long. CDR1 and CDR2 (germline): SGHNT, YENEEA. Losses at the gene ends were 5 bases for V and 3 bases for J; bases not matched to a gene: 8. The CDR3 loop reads CASSSRDRELYEQYF. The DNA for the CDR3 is TGTGCCAGCAGCAGCCGGGACAGGGAGCTCTACGAGCAGTACTTC.

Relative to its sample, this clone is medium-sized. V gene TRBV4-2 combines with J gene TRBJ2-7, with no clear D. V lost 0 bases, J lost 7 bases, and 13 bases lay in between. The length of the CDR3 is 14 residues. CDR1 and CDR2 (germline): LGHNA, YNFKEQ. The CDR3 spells CASSQDAGPWEQYF. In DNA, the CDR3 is TGTGCCAGCAGCCAAGACGCAGGCCCCTGGGAGCAGTACTTC.

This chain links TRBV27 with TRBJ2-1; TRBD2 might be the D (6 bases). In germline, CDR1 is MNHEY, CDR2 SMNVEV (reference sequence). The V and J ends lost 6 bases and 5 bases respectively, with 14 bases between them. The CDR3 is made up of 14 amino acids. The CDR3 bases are TGTGCCAGCAGCCCGGGGGTAACAGACAATGAGCAGTTCTTC. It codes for CASSPGVTDNEQFF.

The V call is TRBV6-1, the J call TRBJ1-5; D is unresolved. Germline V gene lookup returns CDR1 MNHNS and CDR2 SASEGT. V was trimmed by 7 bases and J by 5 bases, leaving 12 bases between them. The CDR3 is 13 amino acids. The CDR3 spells CASTQWVYQPQHF. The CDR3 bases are TGTGCCAGCACTCAGTGGGTGTATCAGCCCCAGCATTTT.

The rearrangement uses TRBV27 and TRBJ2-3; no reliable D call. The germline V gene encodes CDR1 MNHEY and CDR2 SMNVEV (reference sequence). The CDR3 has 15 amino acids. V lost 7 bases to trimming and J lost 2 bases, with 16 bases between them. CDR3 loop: CASTVLGSLTDTQYF. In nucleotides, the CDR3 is TGTGCCAGCACTGTTTTGGGTTCCCTCACAGATACGCAGTATTTT.

CDR3 residues: CASSYSAGDYNEQFF. The CDR3 bases are TGTGCCAGCAGTTACTCCGCGGGGGACTACAATGAGCAGTTCTTC. V gene TRBV6-6 combines with J gene TRBJ2-1, with TRBD2 matching over 7 bases. Germline values: CDR1 MNHNY, CDR2 SVGAGI (reference sequence). V was clipped by 0 bases and J by 3 bases; unmatched bases: 2. This CDR3 is built from 15 residues.